Given below is one T cell receptor (beta chain) in context. The antigen remains unidentified. Following culture for roughly 10 days, CD4+ T cells were isolated. Each participant received a vaccine that was either BNT162b2 or mRNA-1273, given as two doses. These data belong to a study of vaccination effects on CD4 cells after COVID-19. Generated by immunoSEQ multiplex PCR, the TCRdb table keeps only in-frame clones and is missing some. The profile covers fewer than 60,000 clones, with about four fifths appearing a single time and approximately 4.5% taken by the ten largest. The CDR3 totals 15 residues. The germline gives CDR1 MDHEN, CDR2 SYDVKM. J lost 2 bases, V lost 2 bases, and 2 bases had no gene match.

The TCR sequence derives from a human donor who received a COVID-19 vaccine. The V call is TRBV28, the J call TRBJ2-7; TRBD1 aligns across 11 bases. Source: CD4+ T cells from PBMCs cultured without peptide, taken after COVID-19 vaccination. The CDR3 region has the DNA TGTGCCAGCAGTTTAGCGGGACAGGGGGCCTACGAGCAGTACTTC. This translates into CASSLAGQGAYEQYF.